This T cell receptor (beta chain) was obtained from a study of blood T cell repertoires in COVID-19. About the study: Samples came from the United States, Italy and Spain, spanning acute and convalescent COVID-19. From T cells, B-cell-depleted T cells, or PBMCs came the material, which was cDNA or gDNA.

TCRdb's table, derived via immunoSEQ multiplex PCR, lists solely in-frame clones and lacks some. The repertoire holds roughly 100,000 clones, with 87% as singletons. The junction had 10 bases not matched to a gene; V was cut back by 4 bases and J by 7 bases. Looked up from germline, CDR1 is SGHRS and CDR2 is YFSETQ. The CDR3 contains 15 residues. Patients in Seattle were enrolled during active infection, then followed longitudinally. Material: peripheral blood. The sequence was obtained from a woman in her 50s with COVID-19, enrolled during active disease. The chain carries TRBV5-1 and TRBJ2-2; 7 bases fit TRBD1. This CDR3 is CASSGGQRSGGELFF. The CDR3 DNA follows: TGCGCCAGCAGCGGGGGACAGAGATCGGGCGGGGAGCTGTTTTTT.